Listed here is a single T cell receptor (beta chain). No cognate antigen has been identified for it. No much larger clone is present one base from it, and per-base qualities are unavailable. This CDR3 is also generated by other DNA sequences in the sample. Relative to germline, V is missing 0 bases and J is missing 1 base, with 1 base of the junction outside any gene match. CDR1 SGHRS and CDR2 YFSETQ were looked up in the germline V gene. The CDR3 covers 15 residues, taking in both the cysteine and the phenylalanine. Just the 45-base CDR3 DNA is kept, in frame starting at base 1. This entry belongs to a study of shared clonotypes between healthy human individuals (dated by TCRdb to between 2020 and 2021). Background on the whole study: The cohort comprised a couple of women and a few men aged 18 to 49 years. For each donor, CD4 naive and CD4 memory were each given three plates, CD8 naive was given two plates, and CD8 memory was given one plate. To estimate repertoire size and how much clonotypes are shared between individuals, the study performed deep sequencing of blood TCR repertoires from five healthy adults. To increase sequencing depth and limit assay-specific biases, TCR repertoire library preparation and sequencing were carried out by different laboratories using diverse techniques. Per donor, leukapheresis produced somewhere between about 0.85 and 8.9 billion PBMCs. General study outcomes and caveats: Even with the large sequencing depth, rarefaction of the sorted-subset datasets indicated that sequencing was incomplete. Only blood was sampled, and tissue TCR repertoires likely differ from those in blood. Naive subsets generally had larger estimated clonotype richness than memory subsets. Because the study included a small number of donors, the genetic and exposure-history diversity represented was limited. Pairwise subsampling indicated that sequencing depth was expected to affect the degree of clonotype sharing among donors. When a few donors were compared, the shared fraction of clonotypes was about 5% for naive CD4, roughly 3.3% for naive CD8, 2.3% for memory CD4, and around 0.4% for memory CD8. Compared with non-shared clonotypes, the clonotypes found in all four sorted-subset donors had higher generation probabilities.

Using the deep immunoSEQ assay, multiplex PCR amplified TCR CDR3 regions from genomic DNA. For each cell subset, the extracted genomic DNA was distributed evenly across all wells of several immunoSEQ 96-well plates, and each plate served as one replicate. For sorted subsets, around 200 ng genomic DNA, equal to tens of thousands of T cell genomes, was loaded into each replicate PCR. Purified libraries were measured with a Qubit 3.0 fluorometer, size-checked on a Bioanalyzer 2100, and measured again with the KAPA Library Quantification kit. Every immunoSEQ 96-well plate was sequenced on a dedicated single-read 150-cycle Illumina NextSeq 550 flow cell. The authors' analysis ran thus. Because the immunoSEQ output included only junctional sequences and no quality scores, the filtering could not be the same as the filtering used for full-length reads. Sequences were annotated with PyIR, a Python wrapper for IgBLAST v1.9, using IMGT germline references to assign V/J genes and CDR3. Any read was removed if the V/J assignment was weak (E-value above 1e-6), the CDR3 was missing, or the read contained stop codons, out-of-frame junctions, or ambiguous translated residues. V3J clonotypes were defined as sequences sharing the same inferred V gene, J gene, and CDR3 amino acid sequence. The percentage overlap between two repertoires was calculated by dividing the number of shared unique clonotypes by the size of the smaller repertoire. RTK rarefaction, the Chao1 estimator, and Recon v2.1 estimates of unobserved clonotypes were used to assess repertoire richness. Generation probabilities were computed with OLGA for all TCRbeta clonotypes obtained by the gDNA method from four donors. The table was pulled from immuneACCESS by TCRdb, which kept in-frame rearrangements only. Such tables lose some clones; where checked, under half of the loss comes from unresolved V genes, and the rest has no known cause. V and J calls plus clone size are reproduced from that table; the DNA served to infer D and trimming. The sample table records roughly 2 million clones; 90% to 95% of these occur just once. Together, the top ten hold 0.1% to 0.15% of the sample.

The donors were healthy, HIV-negative adults who had no recently reported acute infections or vaccinations. Every donor was a Caucasian adult residing in Nashville, Tennessee, USA. CD4+ T cells were enriched by magnetic negative selection, after which naive cells were positively selected on CD45RA and the negative fraction was taken as the memory subset. Blood was obtained by leukapheresis, after which PBMCs were separated by Ficoll-Histopaque density gradient centrifugation and cryopreserved in liquid nitrogen vapor phase. Purity and quantity of every magnetically sorted T cell population were checked by analytical flow cytometry. Genomic DNA was isolated from each sorted fraction and quantified by UV absorbance on a Nanodrop 2000c.

The chain is assembled from TRBV5-1 and TRBJ1-1; the central 9 bases match TRBD1. This receptor was obtained from a man aged 18 to 30 in good health. The specimen was naive CD4+ T cells sorted from blood. The cell subset or site label, as the study defines it: CD45RA+ positively selected. The CDR3 protein: CASSLGTGANTEAFF. The DNA sequence is as follows: TGCGCCAGCAGCTTGGGGACAGGGGCGAACACTGAAGCTTTCTTT.